This is a list of T cell receptor beta chains from one sample in a study of blood T cell repertoires in COVID-19. The assay was immunoSEQ multiplex PCR, and TCRdb's table has in-frame clones only and misses some. Of about 100,000 clones in the sample, about 82% were seen once. Input material: peripheral blood. The receptors originated from a man aged 45-60 years with active or convalescent COVID-19. CDR3s include the opening cysteine and the closing phenylalanine or tryptophan. Each record gives: J gene, V gene, clone size, D gene, CDR3 protein, CDR3 DNA. D genes are given only for firm matches. Only part of the rows carry a size: once, few, many, or a class if the clone is expanded.

j_gene: TRBJ1-2; v_gene: TRBV6-1; abundance: NA; d_gene: TRBD1; CDR3aa: CASSEGGTGGVYGYTF; CDR3nt: TGTGCCAGCAGTGAAGGTGGGACAGGGGGTGTCTATGGCTACACCTTC
j_gene: TRBJ2-5; v_gene: TRBV24-1; abundance: once; d_gene: TRBD1; CDR3aa: CATSDTIGTGRETQYF; CDR3nt: TGTGCCACCAGTGACACCATAGGGACAGGGAGGGAGACCCAGTACTTC
j_gene: TRBJ1-4; v_gene: TRBV18; abundance: NA; d_gene: NA; CDR3aa: CASSPSFGELGEKLFF; CDR3nt: TGTGCCAGCTCACCGTCATTCGGGGAGTTAGGAGAAAAACTGTTTTTT
j_gene: TRBJ1-4; v_gene: TRBV3-1/TRBV3-2; abundance: NA; d_gene: TRBD1; CDR3aa: CASGGYRGNEKLFF; CDR3nt: TGTGCCAGCGGGGGGTACAGGGGAAATGAAAAACTGTTTTTT
j_gene: TRBJ1-5; v_gene: TRBV19; abundance: NA; d_gene: TRBD1; CDR3aa: CASKDRGFQPQHF; CDR3nt: TGTGCCAGTAAAGACAGGGGTTTTCAGCCCCAGCATTTT
j_gene: TRBJ1-1; v_gene: TRBV3-1/TRBV3-2; abundance: NA; d_gene: NA; CDR3aa: CASSPLGGNTEAFF; CDR3nt: TGTGCCAGCAGCCCTCTTGGAGGGAACACTGAAGCTTTCTTT
j_gene: TRBJ2-7; v_gene: TRBV10-3; abundance: NA; d_gene: TRBD2; CDR3aa: CAIRAGTSSYEQYF; CDR3nt: TGTGCCATCAGAGCCGGGACTAGTAGTTACGAGCAGTACTTC
j_gene: TRBJ2-1; v_gene: TRBV9; abundance: NA; d_gene: TRBD1; CDR3aa: CASSVVGQGASNEQFF; CDR3nt: TGTGCCAGCAGCGTAGTAGGGCAGGGGGCAAGCAATGAGCAGTTCTTC
j_gene: TRBJ1-3; v_gene: TRBV19; abundance: NA; d_gene: NA; CDR3aa: CATVPEGFAGNTIYF; CDR3nt: TGTGCCACCGTACCGGAGGGATTCGCTGGAAACACCATATATTTT
j_gene: TRBJ1-2; v_gene: TRBV30; abundance: few; d_gene: NA; CDR3aa: CAWSVHKYGYTF; CDR3nt: TGTGCCTGGAGTGTCCACAAGTATGGCTACACCTTC
j_gene: TRBJ2-7; v_gene: TRBV12-5; abundance: NA; d_gene: NA; CDR3aa: CASGRDSPYEQYF; CDR3nt: TGTGCTAGTGGCAGGGATTCCCCCTACGAGCAGTACTTC
j_gene: TRBJ2-3; v_gene: TRBV6-2/TRBV6-3; abundance: once; d_gene: TRBD2; CDR3aa: CASSYPGLAGDTDTQYF; CDR3nt: TGTGCCAGCAGTTACCCGGGACTAGCGGGAGATACAGATACGCAGTATTTT
j_gene: TRBJ1-4; v_gene: TRBV6-5; abundance: NA; d_gene: NA; CDR3aa: CASSSQEFNEKLFF; CDR3nt: TGTGCCAGCAGTTCCCAAGAGTTTAATGAAAAACTGTTTTTT
j_gene: TRBJ2-3; v_gene: TRBV29-1; abundance: NA; d_gene: NA; CDR3aa: CSVVGASRDTQYF; CDR3nt: TGCAGCGTTGTTGGCGCTAGCAGGGATACGCAGTATTTT